This T cell receptor beta chain was recorded in a study of Ad26.COV2.S vaccination and SARS-CoV-2 variants. The overall study: Enrolled in COV1001, the donor was in the Ad26.COV2.S trial arm, which received the vaccine.

Whole-study findings and limits: Vaccine and placebo recipients had comparable breadth of non-spike TCRs.

The assay was immunoSEQ multiplex PCR, and TCRdb's table has in-frame clones only and misses some. The table includes about 400,000 clones, 83% detected once. Notes on this clone: Its antigen is still unknown.

Noted treatment: roughly 19 received Ad26.COV2.S at low or high dose, single or two shots; about 5 received placebo; per-sample allocation not given. All samples were drawn on day 63, counting from the first vaccine or placebo injection. An adult of 18-55 years in Boston served as donor. This sequence was found in a person between 18 and 60 years old who received the Ad26.COV2.S COVID-19 vaccine or a placebo. The sequencing here drew on peripheral blood, taken in a trial of Ad26.COV2.S vaccine versus placebo.

The CDR3 coding sequence is TGTGCCAGCTGGGGACAGGGTGATTCACCCCTCCACTTT. It codes for CASWGQGDSPLHF. V gene TRBV6-5 combines with J gene TRBJ1-6; TRBD1 matches at 9 bases. The germline CDR1 and CDR2 sequences are MNHEY and SVGAGI. Unmatched junction bases numbered 4, after V lost 8 bases and J lost 8 bases. This CDR3 contains 13 residues.